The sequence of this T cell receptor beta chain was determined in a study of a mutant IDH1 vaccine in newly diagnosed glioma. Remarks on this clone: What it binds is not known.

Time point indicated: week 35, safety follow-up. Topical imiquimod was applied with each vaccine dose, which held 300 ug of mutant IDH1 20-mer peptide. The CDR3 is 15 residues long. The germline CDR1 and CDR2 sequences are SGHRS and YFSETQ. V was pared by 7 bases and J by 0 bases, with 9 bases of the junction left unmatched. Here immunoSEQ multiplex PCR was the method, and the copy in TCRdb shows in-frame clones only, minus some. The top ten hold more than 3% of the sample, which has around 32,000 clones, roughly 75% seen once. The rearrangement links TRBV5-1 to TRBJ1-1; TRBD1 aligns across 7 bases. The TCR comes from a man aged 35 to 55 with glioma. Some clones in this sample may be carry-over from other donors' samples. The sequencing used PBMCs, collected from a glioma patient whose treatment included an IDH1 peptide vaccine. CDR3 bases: TGCGCCAGCGGGGGACAGTATGACATGAACACTGAAGCTTTCTTT. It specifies CASGGQYDMNTEAFF.